Below are 17 T cell receptor beta chains sequenced from a single sample in a study of T cell repertoires in cytomegalovirus infection. MiXCR, run by TCRdb on the reads, gives a single entry per CDR3 protein. The sample includes 490,000 or so distinct CDR3 sequences, roughly 12% of them seen just once. The sequenced sample was PBMCs. Receptors were obtained from a human donor in good health (CMV status not recorded). Some clones in this sample may be carry-over from other donors' samples.

This chain uses TRBV9 with TRBJ2-2; 7 bases match TRBD2. From germline, CDR1 is SGDLS and CDR2 YYNGEE. CDR3 length: 17 amino acids. J lost 7 bases, V lost 4 bases, and 16 bases had no gene match. As DNA, the CDR3 is TGTGCCAGCAGCCCCTCGCGGGGGTCCAAGGGCAACGGGGAGCTGTTTTTT. This encodes CASSPSRGSKGNGELFF.

This clonotype was picked up many times. The CDR3 nucleotides read TGTGCCAGTAGTAATCGGGCGGGGGGCGCATACAATGAGCAGTTCTTC. Its protein is CASSNRAGGAYNEQFF. The genes are TRBV19 and TRBJ2-1; 8 bases fit TRBD2. From germline, CDR1 is LNHDA and CDR2 SQIVND (reference sequence). Trimming took 4 bases from V and 4 from J; bases not matched to a gene: 9. The length of the CDR3 is 16 residues.

The chain joins TRBV27 to TRBJ1-2, with unresolved D. CDR1 and CDR2 from the germline V gene are MNHEY and SMNVEV (reference sequence). CDR3 length: 10 residues. The V end lost 3 bases, the J end lost 7 bases, and 3 bases lay between the germline ends. This chain's CDR3 is CASSFGGYTF. The DNA of the CDR3 is TGTGCCAGCAGTTTCGGTGGCTACACCTTC.

The rearrangement joins TRBV20-1 to TRBJ2-4; 8 bases are shared with TRBD2. Trimming took 3 bases from V and 6 from J; bases not matched to a gene: 13. CDR3 length equals 16 residues. The germline V gene has CDR1 DFQATT and CDR2 SNEGSKA (reference sequence). This CDR3 reads CSARRALLAGGNIQYF. As DNA, the CDR3 is TGCAGTGCTAGGAGGGCGCTGTTGGCGGGGGGAAACATTCAGTACTTC.

The chain carries TRBV7-9 and TRBJ1-1, with D hard to call. The V end lost 1 base, the J end lost 0 bases, and 9 bases lay between the germline ends. This CDR3 has 15 residues. Germline loops: CDR1 SEHNR, CDR2 FQNEAQ (reference sequence). The CDR3 loop reads CASSLVVFLNTEAFF. The CDR3 DNA sequence: TGTGCCAGCAGCTTAGTCGTCTTTTTGAACACTGAAGCTTTCTTT.

This clonotype appeared once. This clone may be a read error of a much larger clone one base away. The chain is built from TRBV6-5 and TRBJ2-7; weak D call: TRBD1 (6 bases). CDR3 length: 15 amino acids. CDR1 and CDR2 (germline): MNHEY, SVGAGI. CDR3 bases: TGTGCCAGCGGTTACTCATACAGGGAAAGTAACGAGCAGTACTTC. This sequence encodes CASGYSYRESNEQYF.

The chain is built from TRBV20-1 and TRBJ2-7, with TRBD2 matching 10 bases. The CDR3 runs 16 residues. Per germline, CDR1 DFQATT and CDR2 SNEGSKA (reference sequence). The J segment lost 2 bases and the V segment lost 3 bases, leaving 10 bases of the junction unmatched. CDR3 sequence reads: CSASPLLAGRTYEQYF. CDR3 DNA: TGCAGTGCTAGCCCACTACTAGCGGGGAGGACCTACGAGCAGTACTTC.

This clonotype was counted ten times or more. The CDR3 DNA reads as TGTGCCAGTAGTATCTCGCGGGACAGGCCCCAAGGAAACATTCAGTACTTC. Its translation: CASSISRDRPQGNIQYF. The chain has TRBV19 and TRBJ2-4; TRBD1 matches 8 bases. The V gene's germline CDR1 is LNHDA and CDR2 SQIVND (reference sequence). This CDR3 spans 17 amino acids. The V and J ends lost 3 bases and 6 bases, in that order; junction bases with no gene match: 13.

The CDR3 here is CASSPNRGRGYGYTF. The DNA for the CDR3 is TGTGCCAGCTCACCAAACAGGGGGCGAGGCTATGGCTACACCTTC. The chain links TRBV18 to TRBJ1-2, with TRBD1 matching 9 bases. V dropped 2 bases and J dropped 4; count of bases not matched to a gene: 5. CDR1 KGHSH and CDR2 LQKENI come from the germline V gene. This CDR3 is built from 15 residues.

This clonotype was seen more than once but under ten times. The CDR3 sequence: CSAIRETQYF. DNA of the CDR3: TGCAGTGCTATCAGGGAGACCCAGTACTTC. The chain is built from TRBV20-1 and TRBJ2-5; D not certain. The CDR3 is made up of 10 amino acids. Germline V gene lookup returns CDR1 DFQATT and CDR2 SNEGSKA (reference sequence). V lost 4 bases and J 5 bases, leaving 5 bases between the germline ends.

The sample holds many counts of this clonotype. This chain uses TRBV7-2 with TRBJ2-7; tentative D call: TRBD2 (6 bases). V was pared by 1 base and J by 2 bases, with 9 bases between. CDR3 length: 14 amino acids. Germline V lookup: CDR1 SGHTA, CDR2 FQGNSA. The CDR3 bases are TGTGCCAGCAGCTTAGGGCTAGCGCCCTACGAGCAGTACTTC. Protein sequence: CASSLGLAPYEQYF.

About this clonotype itself: The junction departs from the called germline gene at one end, perhaps through a read error. The CDR3 spells CASRPGGTGELFF. The CDR3 coding sequence is TGTGCTAGCAGACCAGGGGGCACCGGGGAGCTGTTTTTT. The chain employs TRBV7-7 and TRBJ2-2; the match to TRBD1 covers 7 bases. Per the germline V gene, CDR1 is SSHAT and CDR2 is FNYEAQ (reference sequence). CDR3 length: 13 residues.

This clonotype appeared many times. The chain joins TRBV7-2 to TRBJ2-3; 12 positions agree with TRBD2. Trimming at V came to 5 bases and at J to 9 bases, leaving 12 bases not matched to a gene. The CDR3 totals 16 residues. Per the germline V gene, CDR1 is SGHTA and CDR2 is FQGNSA. The CDR3 protein is CASSLRTSGTFGTQYF. Here the CDR3 DNA reads TGTGCCAGCAGCCTTCGGACTAGCGGGACTTTCGGCACGCAGTATTTT.

The sample holds many counts of this clonotype. The chain couples TRBV12-3 or TRBV12-4 to TRBJ1-1; 7 bases match TRBD1. V lost 6 bases, J lost 1 base, and 5 bases stayed unmatched. The CDR3 runs to 14 residues. The chain's CDR3 is CASSFRTGNTEAFF. CDR3 DNA sequence: TGTGCCAGCAGCTTCCGGACAGGGAACACTGAAGCTTTCTTT.

At least ten counts were recorded for this clonotype. The rearrangement uses TRBV12-3 or TRBV12-4 and TRBJ1-5; D is unclear. This CDR3 has 13 amino acids. V gave up 3 bases and J gave up 6 bases, with 9 bases separating them. In DNA form, the CDR3 reads TGTGCCAGCAGTTTGGGAAAGAGTCAGCCCCAGCATTTT. It translates to CASSLGKSQPQHF.

CDR3 sequence reads: CASKKAGASYNEQFF. CDR3 DNA sequence: TGTGCCAGTAAAAAGGCGGGAGCTTCCTACAATGAGCAGTTCTTC. The gene calls are TRBV19 and TRBJ2-1, with 7 bases aligning to TRBD2. The trim removed 7 bases at V and 1 base at J, leaving 7 bases unmatched. The CDR3 sequence is 15 residues long. The germline V gene has CDR1 LNHDA and CDR2 SQIVND (reference sequence).

This clonotype came up many times. For the CDR3, the DNA is TGTGCCAGCAGCGATCAGGGAGCTGAAGCTTTCTTT. Amino acids: CASSDQGAEAFF. The chain has TRBV2 and TRBJ1-1, with D possibly matching TRBD1 (5 bases). V dropped 6 bases and J dropped 6 bases, with 11 bases sitting between them. CDR1 and CDR2 (germline): SNHLY, FYNNEI. The CDR3 spans 12 residues.